These 24 T cell receptor beta chains were sequenced from one sample in a study of CD8+ T cells in alopecia areata. Following extraction, RNA underwent reverse transcription to cDNA, which served as the sequencing template. Measured with immunoSEQ multiplex PCR; TCRdb has only the in-frame clones, and not every one. The profile shows about 150,000 clones, 50% to 60% of them singletons. The sequencing sample was made of CD4+ T cells sorted from blood. These receptors were taken from a human donor in good health.

This chain links TRBV5-1 with TRBJ2-7; 12 positions match TRBD2. The length of the CDR3 is 15 residues. CDR1 is SGHRS, CDR2 YFSETQ, per germline. J gave up 6 bases and V 4 bases, and 8 bases lay outside the gene matches. The CDR3 reads CASSPLAGGNGEQYF. The CDR3 region has the DNA TGCGCCAGCAGCCCCCTAGCGGGAGGGAATGGCGAGCAGTACTTC.

This clone came up once. The CDR3 sequence is CASSSSGSVYNEQFF. CDR3 DNA sequence: TGTGCCAGCAGCTCGTCTGGCTCAGTGTACAATGAGCAGTTCTTC. The rearrangement uses TRBV7-2 and TRBJ2-1; no firm D call. The V and J ends lost 4 bases and 4 bases respectively, with 14 bases between them. The CDR3 has 15 amino acids. CDR1 is SGHTA and CDR2 is FQGNSA in the germline V gene.

Comment on this clone: The sample has other DNA sequences that encode this CDR3 too. The V and J genes are TRBV5-1 and TRBJ2-5; D might be TRBD2 (5 bases). The V end was cut by 2 bases, the J end by 2 bases, with 7 bases between. Germline V gene sequence: CDR1 SGHRS, CDR2 YFSETQ. This CDR3 has 13 residues. The CDR3 loop is CASSFGGQETQYF. The CDR3 region has the DNA TGCGCCAGCAGCTTCGGAGGACAAGAGACCCAGTACTTC.

The genes are TRBV6-5 and TRBJ2-2, with D possibly matching TRBD1 (6 bases). Between the trimmed V and J ends, which lost 6 bases and 4 bases, there was a span of 15 bases. The CDR3 runs 15 residues. The germline V gene has CDR1 MNHEY and CDR2 SVGAGI. The CDR3 protein is CASRPPGAPTGELFF. The CDR3 DNA reads as TGTGCCAGCAGGCCACCAGGGGCGCCCACCGGGGAGCTGTTTTTT.

The chain combines TRBV7-9 with TRBJ2-1, with D unresolved. The length of the CDR3 is 14 residues. V lost 1 base, J lost 5 bases, and 9 bases lay in between. The germline gives CDR1 SEHNR, CDR2 FQNEAQ (reference sequence). CDR3 sequence (DNA): TGTGCCAGCAGCTTAGTCGCGAAGAACAATGAGCAGTTCTTC. Its protein product is CASSLVAKNNEQFF.

The J gene is TRBJ1-2, the V gene TRBV11-2, with D possibly TRBD1 on 5 matching bases. V was trimmed by 2 bases and J by 7 bases, leaving 8 bases between them. This CDR3 is built from 12 residues. In germline, CDR1 is SGHAT, CDR2 FQNNGV. DNA of the CDR3: TGTGCCAGCAGCTTACAGGGTGTTGGCTACACCTTC. Protein product: CASSLQGVGYTF.

This rearrangement joins TRBV7-8 to TRBJ2-6; weak D call: TRBD2 (6 bases). V shed 5 bases and J shed 0 bases, with 17 bases lying between them. Germline V gene sequence: CDR1 SGHVS, CDR2 FQNEAQ. This CDR3 has 18 residues. In DNA, the CDR3 is TGTGCCAGCAGCCCCGGTACATCGGGACTCTCTGGGGCCAACGTCCTGACTTTC. The encoded protein is CASSPGTSGLSGANVLTF.

This clone was seen only a few times. Other DNA sequences from this sample encode an identical CDR3 as well. The chain has TRBV2 and TRBJ1-2, with D possibly being TRBD1 (6 bases). Between the trimmed V and J ends, which lost 3 bases and 8 bases, there was a span of 10 bases. The CDR3 loop spans 12 amino acids. The germline CDR1 and CDR2 sequences are SNHLY and FYNNEI. The CDR3 DNA follows: TGTGCCAGCAGTGAGAGGGGGAACGGCTACACCTTC. Translated, it gives CASSERGNGYTF.

This clone was recorded a few times. The chain couples TRBV29-1 to TRBJ2-7; the match to TRBD1 covers 7 bases. The CDR3 sequence is 13 residues long. Germline assignment: CDR1 SQVTM and CDR2 ANQGSEA. J gave up 4 bases and V 1 base, and 4 bases lay outside the gene matches. CDR3 bases: TGCAGCGTTGAAGGCACAGGGGTTTACGAGCAGTACTTC. Residues: CSVEGTGVYEQYF.

For the CDR3, the DNA is TGCAGCACAAGCGGGATTCTATCCTACAATGAGCAGTTCTTC. It yields the protein CSTSGILSYNEQFF. J is TRBJ2-1 and V is TRBV29-1, with 7 nucleotides matching TRBD2. The CDR3 is 14 residues long. J gave up 1 base and V 8 bases, and 8 bases lay outside the gene matches. Germline V gene lookup returns CDR1 SQVTM and CDR2 ANQGSEA.

This chain uses TRBV11-2 with TRBJ1-5; no reliable D call. Trimming left V 5 bases short and J 7 bases short, with 12 bases between. CDR3 length: 13 residues. From germline, CDR1 is SGHAT and CDR2 FQNNGV. In DNA form, the CDR3 reads TGTGCCAGCAGCCCTAGGGAAGGGCAGCCCCAGCATTTT. This sequence encodes CASSPREGQPQHF. Full variable domain (remainder filled in from reference TRBV11-2 and TRBJ1-5): EAGVAQSPRYKIIEKRQSVAFWCNPISGHATLYWYQQILGQGPKLLIQFQNNGVVDDSQLPKDRFSAERLKGVDSTLKIQPAKLEDSAVYLCASSPREGQPQHFGDGTRLSIL.

This clone was picked up a small number of times. The genes are TRBV29-1 and TRBJ2-1; 12 positions match TRBD2. Germline assignment: CDR1 SQVTM and CDR2 ANQGSEA. The CDR3 runs to 16 residues. Trimming removed 7 bases from V and 1 base from J; junction bases left unmatched: 8. CDR3 in DNA: TGCAGCGGTAGGACTAGCGGGAAAGGGTCCTACAATGAGCAGTTCTTC. Amino acid sequence: CSGRTSGKGSYNEQFF.

The J gene is TRBJ2-7, the V gene TRBV4-1; 10 bases fit TRBD2. The CDR3 is made up of 14 amino acids. The V and J ends lost 4 bases and 3 bases, in that order; junction bases with no gene match: 3. CDR1 and CDR2 from the germline V gene are MGHRA and YSYEKL. The CDR3 reads CASSLLAGRYEQYF. DNA of the CDR3: TGCGCCAGCAGCCTACTAGCGGGACGCTACGAGCAGTACTTC.

The chain carries TRBV28 and TRBJ2-4; maybe TRBD2 (5 bases). Germline-derived CDR1 and CDR2 are MDHEN and SYDVKM. This CDR3 is built from 14 residues. Trimming took off 7 bases at V and 7 bases at J, with 17 bases between the two ends. The CDR3 DNA is TGTGCCAGCACCGTCCCCGGGATGTTTAACATTCAGTACTTC. Translation: CASTVPGMFNIQYF. Full variable domain (missing parts from reference TRBV28 and TRBJ2-4): DVKVTQSSRYLVKRTGEKVFLECVQDMDHENMFWYRQDPGLGLRLIYFSYDVKMKEKGDIPEGYSVSREKKERFSLILESASTNQTSMYLCASTVPGMFNIQYFGAGTRLSVL.

The genes are TRBV29-1 and TRBJ1-2; D possibly corresponds to TRBD1 (5 bases). CDR1 SQVTM and CDR2 ANQGSEA come from the germline V gene. V was pared by 3 bases and J by 7 bases, with 15 bases between. CDR3 size: 13 residues. The CDR3 coding sequence is TGCAGCGTTGACCAAAAAGGGGTTAGTGGCTACACCTTC. It translates to CSVDQKGVSGYTF.

The chain couples TRBV9 to TRBJ1-2, with TRBD1 matching 7 bases. This CDR3 contains 13 residues. The germline V gene encodes CDR1 SGDLS and CDR2 YYNGEE. The ends lost 4 bases at V and 6 bases at J; junction bases unmatched: 6. This CDR3 is CASSMTGKNGYTF. In DNA, the CDR3 is TGTGCCAGCAGCATGACAGGGAAAAATGGCTACACCTTC.

V is TRBV5-6 and J is TRBJ1-2; possible D gene TRBD1, 6 bases. The germline V gene encodes CDR1 SGHDT and CDR2 YYEEEE. CDR3 size: 13 residues. Between the trimmed V and J ends, which lost 4 bases and 6 bases, there was a span of 13 bases. The CDR3 reads CASSLTWTDGYTF. CDR3 DNA: TGTGCCAGCAGCCTAACCTGGACAGATGGCTACACCTTC.

The chain carries TRBV4-1 and TRBJ2-1; no clear D gene. This CDR3 region has 18 residues. Trimming shortened V by 0 bases and J by 0 bases, and 15 bases separated the two germline ends. Germline lookup yields CDR1 MGHRA and CDR2 YSYEKL. The CDR3 spells CASSQDEFRLRSYNEQFF. CDR3 DNA: TGCGCCAGCAGCCAAGATGAGTTCCGCCTACGCTCCTACAATGAGCAGTTCTTC.

This clone was seen repeatedly, ten times or more. This chain uses TRBV2 with TRBJ2-1; no reliable D call. CDR3 length: 13 amino acids. CDR1 and CDR2 (germline): SNHLY, FYNNEI. Trimming removed 6 bases at V and 7 bases at J, with 13 bases between. The CDR3 here is CASRSGSQNEQFF. The CDR3 region has the DNA TGTGCCAGCAGATCAGGTAGTCAGAATGAGCAGTTCTTC.

The genes are TRBV7-9 and TRBJ1-1; TRBD1 agrees at 12 bases. The germline gives CDR1 SEHNR, CDR2 FQNEAQ (reference sequence). V lost 7 bases to trimming and J lost 5 bases; unmatched junction nucleotides: 5. The CDR3 has 14 amino acids. The CDR3 region is CASTGTGGGTEAFF. The CDR3 region has the DNA TGTGCCAGCACGGGGACAGGGGGCGGTACTGAAGCTTTCTTT.

The genes are TRBV5-1 and TRBJ1-2; maybe TRBD1 (5 bases). This CDR3 spans 13 amino acids. Germline V lookup: CDR1 SGHRS, CDR2 YFSETQ. Between the trimmed V and J ends, which lost 2 bases and 2 bases, there was a span of 7 bases. The CDR3 DNA is TGCGCCAGCAGCTTCGGACACAACTATGGCTACACCTTC. This codes for CASSFGHNYGYTF.

The rearrangement links TRBV7-8 to TRBJ2-4; D is undetermined. This CDR3 has 16 residues. In germline, CDR1 is SGHVS, CDR2 FQNEAQ. Trimming took 5 bases from V and 0 from J, leaving 14 bases between them. The CDR3 reads CASSPKRTSAKNIQYF. The CDR3 nucleotides are TGTGCCAGCAGCCCAAAAAGGACGTCAGCCAAAAACATTCAGTACTTC.

The chain employs TRBV11-2 and TRBJ1-5, with D maybe TRBD1 (5 bases). The CDR3 has 15 amino acids. Trimming took 5 bases from V and 5 from J, leaving 16 bases between them. The V gene's germline CDR1 is SGHAT and CDR2 FQNNGV. The DNA for the CDR3 is TGTGCCAGCAGCCAAGATGCAGGGATTTATCAGCCCCAGCATTTT. Translating it yields CASSQDAGIYQPQHF.

This rearrangement joins TRBV19 to TRBJ1-5, with no clear D. CDR1 LNHDA and CDR2 SQIVND come from the germline V gene (reference sequence). The V end lost 0 bases, the J end lost 2 bases, and 14 bases lay between the germline ends. CDR3 length: 17 residues. CDR3 sequence reads: CASSIDHEGMGNQPQHF. CDR3 nucleotides: TGTGCCAGTAGTATAGATCACGAGGGAATGGGCAATCAGCCCCAGCATTTT.